One sample yielded the 30 T cell receptor beta chains listed below, sequenced in a study of T-cell reconstitution after alpha-beta-depleted transplantation in children (dated by TCRdb to the mid-2010s). Reading the label with the study, this specimen's treatment or condition is: allogeneic hematopoietic cell transplantation with graft depleted of TCRalphabeta T cells and CD19 B cells. The library was generated by PCR. Sequencing took place on an Illumina HiSeq 2500. To normalize quantification of the TCRbeta repertoire, the TCR libraries were built with molecular barcoding that relied on unique molecular identifiers. Through fastp at Q25 and MiXCR, TCRdb rebuilt clones from the public reads, retaining in-frame beta chains. When rows share a CDR3 protein, they turn into one entry using the most common DNA and genes. The sample has hundreds of thousands of distinct CDR3 sequences on record, 24% of them singletons. Together, the top ten hold 4% to 5.5% of the sample.

The source was PBMCs, mostly from graft donor cells, collected 360 days after TCRalphabeta/CD19-depleted stem cell transplant. The receptors were gathered from a female patient aged 2-10 years who had a stem cell transplant for congenital amegakaryocytic thrombocytopenia, so the T cells may come from the graft donor.

This clonotype was detected only a few times. The genes are TRBV29-1 and TRBJ2-1; a weak D match, TRBD2 (6 bases). The CDR3 totals 15 residues. Looked up from germline, CDR1 is SQVTM and CDR2 is ANQGSEA. Trimming took off 6 bases at V and 0 bases at J, with 15 bases between the two ends. The CDR3 DNA reads as TGCAGCGTGACACCGGGACTCCACTCCTACAATGAGCAGTTCTTC. Translation gives CSVTPGLHSYNEQFF.

This clonotype was observed a few times. The chain carries TRBV20-1 and TRBJ2-7; possibly TRBD2 for D (6 bases). The germline V and J ends were trimmed by 0 bases and 3 bases, with 15 bases remaining between them. Germline CDR1 is DFQATT and CDR2 is SNEGSKA (reference sequence). This CDR3 comprises 15 residues. CDR3 in DNA: TGCAGTGCTAGAGACCCAACTAGCAGAGACTACGAGCAGTACTTC. The encoded protein is CSARDPTSRDYEQYF.

Many counts were recorded for this clonotype. The chain links TRBV5-1 to TRBJ2-7; D is unresolved. Germline V gene sequence: CDR1 SGHRS, CDR2 YFSETQ. This CDR3 has 15 residues. Trimming stripped 0 bases from V and 2 bases from J, with 12 bases between. CDR3 amino acids: CASSLVDGVTYEQYF. The CDR3 nucleotides are TGCGCCAGCAGCTTGGTGGACGGAGTGACCTACGAGCAGTACTTC.

The chain recombines TRBV7-2 with TRBJ2-3; possibly TRBD2 for D (6 bases). V gave up 5 bases and J gave up 7 bases, with 16 bases separating them. Germline values: CDR1 SGHTA, CDR2 FQGNSA. This CDR3 is 14 amino acids long. The CDR3 here is CASSERDFFNTQYF. CDR3 nucleotide sequence: TGTGCCAGCAGCGAACGGGACTTCTTCAATACGCAGTATTTT. Full variable domain (rest looked up from reference TRBV7-2 and TRBJ2-3): GAGVSQSPSNKVTEKGKDVELRCDPISGHTALYWYRQSLGQGLEFLIYFQGNSAPDKSGLPSDRFSAERTGGSVSTLTIQRTQQEDSAVYLCASSERDFFNTQYFGPGTRLTVL.

In its sample, this clonotype was seen a few times. The chain employs TRBV7-2 and TRBJ2-7; D call uncertain. The CDR3 runs to 14 residues. Germline CDR1 SGHTA, CDR2 FQGNSA. Trimming left V 1 base short and J 2 bases short, with 9 bases between. Here the CDR3 DNA reads TGTGCCAGCAGCTTAGAGCCTGCAACCTACGAGCAGTACTTC. Translation: CASSLEPATYEQYF. The full variable domain, completed using reference TRBV7-2 and TRBJ2-7, is GAGVSQSPSNKVTEKGKDVELRCDPISGHTALYWYRQSLGQGLEFLIYFQGNSAPDKSGLPSDRFSAERTGGSVSTLTIQRTQQEDSAVYLCASSLEPATYEQYFGPGTRLTVT.

In its sample, this clonotype was seen a few times. The chain uses TRBV20-1 and TRBJ2-1; TRBD2 matches 14 bases. Germline CDR1 reads DFQATT; CDR2 reads SNEGSKA (reference sequence). J was trimmed by 7 bases and V by 5 bases; bases with no gene match: 13. This CDR3 comprises 17 residues. The CDR3: CSAEIRLAGGPINEQFF. DNA for the CDR3: TGCAGTGCTGAAATCAGACTAGCGGGAGGGCCTATTAATGAGCAGTTCTTC.

The gene calls are TRBV18 and TRBJ1-1; TRBD1 is a possible D gene (5 bases). Trimming shortened V by 4 bases and J by 1 base, and 13 bases separated the two germline ends. This CDR3 has 15 amino acids. Per the germline V gene, CDR1 is KGHSH and CDR2 is LQKENI. The CDR3 coding sequence is TGTGCCAGCTCACAAGCCGGGACGGAGAACACTGAAGCTTTCTTT. Translated, it gives CASSQAGTENTEAFF.

This chain joins TRBV28 and TRBJ2-7, with D perhaps TRBD1 or TRBD2 (5 bases each). V gave up 5 bases and J gave up 3 bases, with 14 bases separating them. CDR1 is MDHEN and CDR2 is SYDVKM in the germline V gene. The CDR3 has 14 residues. The CDR3, as DNA: TGTGCCAGCAGTCCGGGACGGAATATCTACGAGCAGTACTTC. Amino acid sequence: CASSPGRNIYEQYF.

V is TRBV4-1 and J is TRBJ1-1; D may be TRBD1 (5 bases). From germline, CDR1 is MGHRA and CDR2 YSYEKL. Trimming cost V 0 bases and J 4 bases, with 21 bases left between them. The CDR3 has 18 amino acids. The CDR3 loop is CASSQDMGLSGHGTEAFF. CDR3 DNA: TGCGCCAGCAGCCAAGATATGGGGCTTTCTGGTCATGGCACTGAAGCTTTCTTT.

This clonotype came up many times. The CDR3 loop is CASSLVAGKSTDTQYF. CDR3 coding DNA: TGCGCCAGCAGCTTGGTAGCGGGCAAGAGCACAGATACGCAGTATTTT. The chain recombines TRBV5-1 with TRBJ2-3; 7 bases match TRBD2. Germline V gives CDR1 SGHRS, CDR2 YFSETQ. The CDR3 extends over 16 amino acids. With V trimmed by 0 bases and J by 0 bases, 4 bases remained unmatched.

The chain is built from TRBV3-1 and TRBJ1-2, with D unclear. Germline V gene data show CDR1 as LGHDT and CDR2 as YNNKEL (reference sequence). The CDR3 has 13 residues. Trimming took 2 bases from V and 8 from J, leaving 12 bases between them. CDR3 in amino acids: CASSQRVFGGYTF. Here the CDR3 DNA reads TGTGCCAGCAGCCAAAGGGTTTTCGGAGGCTACACCTTC. Variable domain in full (rest from reference TRBV3-1 and TRBJ1-2): DTAVSQTPKYLVTQMGNDKSIKCEQNLGHDTMYWYKQDSKKFLKIMFSYNNKELIINETVPNRFSPKSPDKAHLNLHINSLELGDSAVYFCASSQRVFGGYTFGSGTRLTVV.

The V and J genes are TRBV5-5 and TRBJ1-1; unclear D gene. CDR1 and CDR2 from the germline V gene are SGHKS and YYEKEE (reference sequence). V lost 4 bases, J lost 1 base, and 8 bases lay in between. The CDR3 totals 13 residues. The CDR3 loop is CASSRATNTEAFF. The CDR3 nucleotides read TGTGCCAGCAGCCGGGCTACGAACACTGAAGCTTTCTTT.

Only a few counts were recorded for this clonotype. This chain joins TRBV30 and TRBJ1-1; D call uncertain. Trimming left V 3 bases short and J 4 bases short, with 9 bases between. In germline, CDR1 is GTSNPN, CDR2 SVGIG (reference sequence). This CDR3 has 12 amino acids. The CDR3 DNA sequence: TGTGCCTGGAGGTCAGTGGGCACTGAAGCTTTCTTT. Protein sequence: CAWRSVGTEAFF.

V is TRBV20-1 and J is TRBJ2-1; D is perhaps TRBD2 (6 bases). Trimming stripped 5 bases from V and 4 bases from J, with 18 bases between. CDR3 length equals 15 residues. Germline V CDR1 and CDR2: DFQATT, SNEGSKA (reference sequence). CDR3 in amino acids: CSAGSGTPLYNEQFF. In nucleotides, the CDR3 is TGCAGTGCTGGCTCCGGGACTCCACTTTACAATGAGCAGTTCTTC.

The gene calls are TRBV12-3 or TRBV12-4 and TRBJ2-1; D is ambiguous. CDR3 length: 17 amino acids. The V end was cut by 4 bases, the J end by 4 bases, with 20 bases between. The CDR3 spells CASSSTFPYVQYNEQFF. The CDR3 region has the DNA TGTGCCAGCAGTTCCACGTTCCCCTATGTACAGTACAATGAGCAGTTCTTC.

This clonotype was counted a few times. The V and J genes are TRBV12-3 or TRBV12-4 and TRBJ2-7, with TRBD1 identical over 11 bases. With V trimmed by 5 bases and J by 5 bases, 5 bases remained unmatched. This CDR3 has 14 amino acids. CDR3 nucleotides: TGTGCCAGCAGTCAGGACAGGGGGCTGCACGAGCAGTACTTC. Residues: CASSQDRGLHEQYF.

The chain combines TRBV4-2 with TRBJ2-1; D gene uncertain. CDR1 is LGHNA, CDR2 YNFKEQ, per germline. V dropped 1 base and J dropped 7 bases, with 11 bases sitting between them. The CDR3 contains 14 residues. The CDR3 DNA is TGTGCCAGCAGCCAAGGCACGGCCCCAAATGAGCAGTTCTTC. Translated, it gives CASSQGTAPNEQFF.

The chain couples TRBV3-1 to TRBJ2-2; D uncertain. This CDR3 has 15 residues. Germline CDR1 is LGHDT and CDR2 is YNNKEL (reference sequence). V was pared by 0 bases and J by 3 bases, with 8 bases between. CDR3 region: CASSQEGSYTGELFF. The DNA of the CDR3 is TGTGCCAGCAGCCAAGAGGGCAGCTACACCGGGGAGCTGTTTTTT.

There are many counts of this clonotype. CDR3 nucleotide sequence: TGCAGCGTTGTAGGGTTCACCGGGGAGCTGTTTTTT. It is translated as CSVVGFTGELFF. The rearrangement uses TRBV29-1 and TRBJ2-2; no firm D call. CDR3 length: 12 amino acids. Germline lookup yields CDR1 SQVTM and CDR2 ANQGSEA. The germline V and J ends were trimmed by 4 bases and 4 bases, with 7 bases remaining between them.

This clonotype showed up just a few times. The chain carries TRBV29-1 and TRBJ2-7; 7 bases map to TRBD1. The CDR3 is made up of 12 amino acids. Germline lookup yields CDR1 SQVTM and CDR2 ANQGSEA. Losses at the gene ends were 5 bases for V and 6 bases for J; bases not matched to a gene: 7. CDR3 in amino acids: CSVYDRVGEQYF. The CDR3 nucleotides are TGCAGCGTTTATGACAGGGTCGGCGAGCAGTACTTC.

The CDR3 DNA sequence: TGTGCCTGGAGTGTCGGTCTAGCTTCCGGCTACGAGCAGTACTTC. Protein: CAWSVGLASGYEQYF. This rearrangement joins TRBV30 to TRBJ2-7, with D maybe TRBD2 (5 bases). V lost 0 bases and J 3 bases, leaving 15 bases between the germline ends. This CDR3 contains 15 residues. Germline CDR1 is GTSNPN and CDR2 is SVGIG (reference sequence).

This clonotype was recorded only once. The rearrangement uses TRBV5-1 and TRBJ2-7; 8 bases line up with TRBD1. V lost 3 bases, J lost 3 bases, and 2 bases stayed unmatched. CDR1 and CDR2 from the germline V gene are SGHRS and YFSETQ. The CDR3 totals 13 residues. CDR3: CASSWGQDYEQYF. The CDR3 coding sequence is TGCGCCAGCAGCTGGGGACAGGACTACGAGCAGTACTTC.

The chain links TRBV5-1 to TRBJ1-2, with D unresolved. The CDR3 length is 14 residues. Germline V gene sequence: CDR1 SGHRS, CDR2 YFSETQ. Trimming shortened V by 0 bases and J by 4 bases, and 10 bases separated the two germline ends. For the CDR3, the DNA is TGCGCCAGCAGCTTGGCCCAGGAATCCTATGGCTACACCTTC. Its protein product is CASSLAQESYGYTF.

This clonotype was recorded a few times. The CDR3 spells CANLTGKQYEQYF. Written as DNA, the CDR3 is TGTGCCAACTTGACAGGGAAGCAGTACGAGCAGTACTTC. This chain uses TRBV28 with TRBJ2-7; 7 bases line up with TRBD1. The CDR3 extends over 13 amino acids. V lost 10 bases and J lost 4; bases outside the gene matches: 10. Germline lookup yields CDR1 MDHEN and CDR2 SYDVKM.

The table lists this clonotype with many counts. The chain uses TRBV12-3 or TRBV12-4 and TRBJ1-4; no reliable D call. V was cut by 5 bases and J by 0 bases, with 7 bases left in between. The length of the CDR3 is 14 residues. The CDR3: CASSRGATNEKLFF. DNA for the CDR3: TGTGCCAGCAGTCGGGGAGCAACTAATGAAAAACTGTTTTTT.

This clonotype has more than one count but fewer than ten. This chain links TRBV6-1 with TRBJ2-2, with D hard to call. Trimming removed 11 bases at V and 2 bases at J, with 18 bases between. The CDR3 is 15 residues long. Germline CDR1 is MNHNS and CDR2 is SASEGT. This chain's CDR3 is CACSERQANTGELFF. As DNA, the CDR3 is TGTGCCTGCTCAGAACGGCAGGCCAACACCGGGGAGCTGTTTTTT.

In its sample, this clonotype was seen a few times. V gene TRBV11-2 combines with J gene TRBJ1-1; D is unclear. The germline CDR1 and CDR2 sequences are SGHAT and FQNNGV. The V end lost 3 bases, the J end lost 0 bases, and 11 bases lay between the germline ends. The CDR3 covers 15 residues. This chain's CDR3 is CASSFANVMNTEAFF. DNA of the CDR3: TGTGCCAGCAGCTTTGCTAACGTCATGAACACTGAAGCTTTCTTT.

This clonotype has more than one count but fewer than ten. This chain links TRBV7-9 with TRBJ2-7, with D unresolved. The germline V gene has CDR1 SEHNR and CDR2 FQNEAQ (reference sequence). V was shortened by 4 bases and J by 9 bases, with 16 bases between the two germline ends. This CDR3 has 13 residues. CDR3 loop: CASSSEAELGQYF. The CDR3 DNA is TGTGCCAGCAGCTCCGAGGCGGAGCTCGGGCAGTACTTC.

V usage is TRBV12-3 or TRBV12-4 and J usage is TRBJ1-1, with D perhaps matching TRBD1 (5 bases). This CDR3 is built from 14 residues. Trimming took off 10 bases at V and 0 bases at J, with 15 bases between the two ends. The CDR3: CATQGINMNTEAFF. Here the CDR3 DNA reads TGTGCCACCCAGGGAATAAACATGAACACTGAAGCTTTCTTT.

The chain is built from TRBV6-6 and TRBJ1-6, with D tentatively TRBD1 (5 bases). Germline loops: CDR1 MNHNY, CDR2 SVGAGI (reference sequence). CDR3 length: 12 amino acids. Trimming removed 6 bases at V and 7 bases at J, with 7 bases between. CDR3 sequence (DNA): TGTGCCAGCAGGCGACAGAATTCACCCCTCCACTTT. This encodes CASRRQNSPLHF.